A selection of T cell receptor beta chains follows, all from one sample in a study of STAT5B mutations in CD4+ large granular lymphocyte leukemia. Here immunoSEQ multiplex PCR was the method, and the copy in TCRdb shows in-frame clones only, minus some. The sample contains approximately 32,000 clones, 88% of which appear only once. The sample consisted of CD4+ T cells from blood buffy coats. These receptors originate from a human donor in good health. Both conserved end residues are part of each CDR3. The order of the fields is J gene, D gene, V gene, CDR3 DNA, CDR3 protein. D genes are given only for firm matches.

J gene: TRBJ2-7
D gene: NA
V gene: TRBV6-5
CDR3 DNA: TGTGCCAGCAGTTACGATCCGGGGAGCTCCTACGAGCAGTACTTC
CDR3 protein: CASSYDPGSSYEQYF

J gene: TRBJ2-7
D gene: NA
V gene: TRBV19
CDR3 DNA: TGTGCCAGTAGTACCGGGACAATTGGATACGAGCAGTACTTC
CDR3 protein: CASSTGTIGYEQYF

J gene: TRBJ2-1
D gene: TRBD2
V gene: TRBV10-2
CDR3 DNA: TGCGCCAGCAGCCGGGGGGAGGGGACCAATGAGCAGTTCTTC
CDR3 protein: CASSRGEGTNEQFF

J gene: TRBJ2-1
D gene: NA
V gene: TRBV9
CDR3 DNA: TGTGCCAGCAGCCCTCGTGTGTCAGGCAATGAGCAGTTCTTC
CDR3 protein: CASSPRVSGNEQFF

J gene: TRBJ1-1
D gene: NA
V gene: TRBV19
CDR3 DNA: TGTGCCAGTACCAGCTGGTGGGAGGGTTACACTGAAGCTTTCTTT
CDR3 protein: CASTSWWEGYTEAFF

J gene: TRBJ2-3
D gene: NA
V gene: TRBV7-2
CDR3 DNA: TGTGCCAGCAGCCTAGTTGCGACGCAGTATTTT
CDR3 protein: CASSLVATQYF

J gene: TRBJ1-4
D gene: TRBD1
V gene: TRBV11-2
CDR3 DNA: TGTGCCAGCAGCTTTGGACAGGGGGCGGAAAAACTGTTTTTT
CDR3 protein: CASSFGQGAEKLFF

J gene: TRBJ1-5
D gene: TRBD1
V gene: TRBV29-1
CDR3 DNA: TGCAGCGTTAAACAGGGGGATCAGCCCCAGCATTTT
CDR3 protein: CSVKQGDQPQHF

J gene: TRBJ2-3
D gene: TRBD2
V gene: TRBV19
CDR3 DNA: TGTGCCAGCCGGGATCAAGCGGGAGGGCCCCCAGATACGCAGTATTTT
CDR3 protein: CASRDQAGGPPDTQYF

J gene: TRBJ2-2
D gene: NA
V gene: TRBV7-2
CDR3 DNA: TGTGCCAGCAGCTCTCGTTCAGGGAGTGATACCGGGGAGCTGTTTTTT
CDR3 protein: CASSSRSGSDTGELFF